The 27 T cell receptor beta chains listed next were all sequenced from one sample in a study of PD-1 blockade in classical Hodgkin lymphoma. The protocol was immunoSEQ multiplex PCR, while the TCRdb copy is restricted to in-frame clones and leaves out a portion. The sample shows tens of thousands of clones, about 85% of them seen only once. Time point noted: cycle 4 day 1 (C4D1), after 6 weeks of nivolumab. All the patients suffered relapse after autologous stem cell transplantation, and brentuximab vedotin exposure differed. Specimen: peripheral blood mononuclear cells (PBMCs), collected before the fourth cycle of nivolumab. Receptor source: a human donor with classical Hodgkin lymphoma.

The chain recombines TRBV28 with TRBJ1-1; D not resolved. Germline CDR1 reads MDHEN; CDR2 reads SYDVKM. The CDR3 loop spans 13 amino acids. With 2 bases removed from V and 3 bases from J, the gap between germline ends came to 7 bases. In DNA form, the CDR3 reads TGTGCCAGCAGTTTAGCGCAGCACACTGAAGCTTTCTTT. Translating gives CASSLAQHTEAFF.

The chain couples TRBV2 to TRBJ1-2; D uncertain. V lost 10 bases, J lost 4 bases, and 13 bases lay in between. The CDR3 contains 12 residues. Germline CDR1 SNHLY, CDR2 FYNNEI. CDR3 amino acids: CATQAAVYGYTF. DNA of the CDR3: TGTGCCACCCAGGCGGCGGTCTATGGCTACACCTTC.

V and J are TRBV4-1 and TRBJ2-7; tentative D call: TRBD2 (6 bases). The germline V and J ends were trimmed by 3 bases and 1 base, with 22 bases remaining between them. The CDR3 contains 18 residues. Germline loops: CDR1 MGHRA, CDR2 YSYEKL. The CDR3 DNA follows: TGCGCCAGCAGCCAGGGACTCCGGGAGCTGAGCCGTTCCTACGAGCAGTACTTC. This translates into CASSQGLRELSRSYEQYF.

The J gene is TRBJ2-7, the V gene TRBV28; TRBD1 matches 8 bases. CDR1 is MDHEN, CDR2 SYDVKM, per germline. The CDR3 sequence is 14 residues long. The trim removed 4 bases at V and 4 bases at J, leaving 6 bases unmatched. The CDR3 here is CASSSPGGPYEQYF. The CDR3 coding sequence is TGTGCCAGCAGTTCGCCAGGGGGCCCGTACGAGCAGTACTTC. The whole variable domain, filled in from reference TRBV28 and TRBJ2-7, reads DVKVTQSSRYLVKRTGEKVFLECVQDMDHENMFWYRQDPGLGLRLIYFSYDVKMKEKGDIPEGYSVSREKKERFSLILESASTNQTSMYLCASSSPGGPYEQYFGPGTRLTVT.

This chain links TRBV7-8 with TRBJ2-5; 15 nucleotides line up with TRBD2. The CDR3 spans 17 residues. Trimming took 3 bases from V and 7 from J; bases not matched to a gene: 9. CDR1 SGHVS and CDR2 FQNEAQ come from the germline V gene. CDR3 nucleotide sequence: TGTGCCAGCAGCTTCTCGGGACTAGCGGGGGGTATAGGGACCCAGTACTTC. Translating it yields CASSFSGLAGGIGTQYF.

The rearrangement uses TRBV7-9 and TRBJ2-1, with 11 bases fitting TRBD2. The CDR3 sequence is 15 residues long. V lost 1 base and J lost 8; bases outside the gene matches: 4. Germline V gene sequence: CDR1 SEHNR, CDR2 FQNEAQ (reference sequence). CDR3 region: CASSLGSGGAHEQFF. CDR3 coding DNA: TGTGCCAGCAGCTTAGGTAGCGGGGGGGCCCATGAGCAGTTCTTC.

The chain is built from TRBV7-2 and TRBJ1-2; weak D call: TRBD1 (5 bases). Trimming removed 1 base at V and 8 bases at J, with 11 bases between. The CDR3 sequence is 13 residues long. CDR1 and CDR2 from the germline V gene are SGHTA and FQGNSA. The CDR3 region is CASSLVGGLGYTF. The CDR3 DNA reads TGTGCCAGCAGCTTAGTCGGGGGATTAGGCTACACCTTC.

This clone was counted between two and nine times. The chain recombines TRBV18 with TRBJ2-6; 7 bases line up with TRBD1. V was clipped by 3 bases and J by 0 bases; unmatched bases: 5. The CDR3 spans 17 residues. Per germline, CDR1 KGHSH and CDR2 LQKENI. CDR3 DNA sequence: TGTGCCAGCTCACCCGGGACAGCGAGCTCTGGGGCCAACGTCCTGACTTTC. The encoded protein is CASSPGTASSGANVLTF.

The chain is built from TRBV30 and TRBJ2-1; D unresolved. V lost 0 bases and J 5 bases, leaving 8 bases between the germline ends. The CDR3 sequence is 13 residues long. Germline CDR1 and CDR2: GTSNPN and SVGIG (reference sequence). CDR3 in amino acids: CAWSVDMHNEQFF. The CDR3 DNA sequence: TGTGCCTGGAGTGTCGATATGCACAATGAGCAGTTCTTC. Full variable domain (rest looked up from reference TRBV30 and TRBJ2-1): SQTIHQWPATLVQPVGSPLSLECTVEGTSNPNLYWYRQAAGRGLQLLFYSVGIGQISSEVPQNLSASRPQDRQFILSSKKLLLSDSGFYLCAWSVDMHNEQFFGPGTRLTVL.

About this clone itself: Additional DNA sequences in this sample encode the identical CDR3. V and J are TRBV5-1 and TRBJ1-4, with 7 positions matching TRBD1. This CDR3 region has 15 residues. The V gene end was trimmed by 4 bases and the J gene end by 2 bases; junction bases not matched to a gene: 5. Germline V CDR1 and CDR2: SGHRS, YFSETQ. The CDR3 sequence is CASSVTGATNEKLFF. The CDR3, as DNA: TGCGCCAGCAGCGTTACAGGGGCGACTAATGAAAAACTGTTTTTT.

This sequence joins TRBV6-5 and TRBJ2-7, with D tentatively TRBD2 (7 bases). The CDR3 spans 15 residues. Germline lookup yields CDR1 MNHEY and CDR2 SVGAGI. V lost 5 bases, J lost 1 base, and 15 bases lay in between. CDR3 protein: CASSPRRGRSYEQYF. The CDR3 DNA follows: TGTGCCAGCAGTCCCCGGCGGGGGCGTTCCTACGAGCAGTACTTC.

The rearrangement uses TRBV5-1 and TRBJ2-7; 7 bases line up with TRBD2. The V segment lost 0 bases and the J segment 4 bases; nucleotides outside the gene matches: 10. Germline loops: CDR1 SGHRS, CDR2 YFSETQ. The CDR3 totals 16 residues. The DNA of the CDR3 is TGCGCCAGCAGCTTGGTACAAGCGGGGAGTGGTTACGAGCAGTACTTC. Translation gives CASSLVQAGSGYEQYF.

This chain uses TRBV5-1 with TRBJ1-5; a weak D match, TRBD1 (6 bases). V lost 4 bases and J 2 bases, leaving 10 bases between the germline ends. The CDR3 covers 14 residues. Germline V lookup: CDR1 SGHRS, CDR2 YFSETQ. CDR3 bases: TGCGCCAGCAGCAGGGGGGACGGCAATCAGCCCCAGCATTTT. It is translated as CASSRGDGNQPQHF.

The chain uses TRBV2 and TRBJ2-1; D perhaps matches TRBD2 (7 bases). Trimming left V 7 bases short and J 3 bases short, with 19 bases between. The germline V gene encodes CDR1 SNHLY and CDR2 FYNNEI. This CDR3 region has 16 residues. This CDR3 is CASKWGGHFVYNEQFF. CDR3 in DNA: TGTGCCAGCAAATGGGGGGGACATTTTGTCTACAATGAGCAGTTCTTC.

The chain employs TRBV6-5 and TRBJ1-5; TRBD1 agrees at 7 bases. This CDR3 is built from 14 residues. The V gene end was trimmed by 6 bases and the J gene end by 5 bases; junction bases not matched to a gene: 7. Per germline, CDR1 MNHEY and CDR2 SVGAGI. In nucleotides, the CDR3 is TGTGCCAGCAGGTCGGGCCAGGGGGATCAGCCCCAGCATTTT. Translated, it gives CASRSGQGDQPQHF.

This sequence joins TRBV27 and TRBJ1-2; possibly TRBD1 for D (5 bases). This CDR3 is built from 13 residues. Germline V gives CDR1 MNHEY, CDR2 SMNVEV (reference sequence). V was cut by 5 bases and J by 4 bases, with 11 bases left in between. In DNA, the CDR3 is TGTGCCAGCAGTGTGCGCGGGGGCTATGGCTACACCTTC. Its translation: CASSVRGGYGYTF.

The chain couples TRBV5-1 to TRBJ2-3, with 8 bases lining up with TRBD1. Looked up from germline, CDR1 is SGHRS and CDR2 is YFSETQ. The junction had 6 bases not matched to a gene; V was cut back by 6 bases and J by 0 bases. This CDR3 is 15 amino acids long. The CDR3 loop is CASTTTGASTDTQYF. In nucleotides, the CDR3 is TGCGCCAGCACCACGACAGGGGCAAGCACAGATACGCAGTATTTT.

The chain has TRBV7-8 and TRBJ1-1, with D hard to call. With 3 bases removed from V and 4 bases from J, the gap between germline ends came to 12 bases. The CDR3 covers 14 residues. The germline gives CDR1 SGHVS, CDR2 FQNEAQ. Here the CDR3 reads CASSFGGRGTEAFF. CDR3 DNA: TGTGCCAGCAGCTTCGGTGGGCGGGGCACTGAAGCTTTCTTT.

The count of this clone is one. The CDR3 DNA reads TGTGCCAGCTCACCTGGGCAGGCTAATTCACCCCTCCACTTT. It specifies CASSPGQANSPLHF. The chain combines TRBV18 with TRBJ1-6; D is unclear. V was shortened by 3 bases and J by 6 bases, with 9 bases between the two germline ends. This CDR3 spans 14 amino acids. Germline CDR1 is KGHSH and CDR2 is LQKENI.

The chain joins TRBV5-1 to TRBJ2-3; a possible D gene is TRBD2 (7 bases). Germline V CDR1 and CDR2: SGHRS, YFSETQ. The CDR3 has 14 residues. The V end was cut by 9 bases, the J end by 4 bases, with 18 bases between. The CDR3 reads CATSPGGPSDTQYF. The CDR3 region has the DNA TGCGCCACCTCCCCGGGGGGCCCGTCAGATACGCAGTATTTT. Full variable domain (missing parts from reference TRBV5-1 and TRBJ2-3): KAGVTQTPRYLIKTRGQQVTLSCSPISGHRSVSWYQQTPGQGLQFLFEYFSETQRNKGNFPGRFSGRQFSNSRSEMNVSTLELGDSALYLCATSPGGPSDTQYFGPGTRLTVL.

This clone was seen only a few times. CDR3 sequence: CASSPPGGFNQPQHF. CDR3 DNA: TGTGCCAGCTCACCACCAGGGGGCTTCAATCAGCCCCAGCATTTT. This sequence joins TRBV18 and TRBJ1-5, with 7 bases lining up with TRBD1. V gave up 0 bases and J gave up 3 bases; unmatched junction bases: 2. This CDR3 region has 15 residues. The germline CDR1 and CDR2 sequences are KGHSH and LQKENI.

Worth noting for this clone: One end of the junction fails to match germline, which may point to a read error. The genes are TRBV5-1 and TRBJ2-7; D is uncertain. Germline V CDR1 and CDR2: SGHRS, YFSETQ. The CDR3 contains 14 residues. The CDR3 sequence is CASSPGLGSYEQYF. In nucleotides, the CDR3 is TGTGCCAGCAGCCCCGGTCTTGGCTCCTACGAGCAGTACTTC.

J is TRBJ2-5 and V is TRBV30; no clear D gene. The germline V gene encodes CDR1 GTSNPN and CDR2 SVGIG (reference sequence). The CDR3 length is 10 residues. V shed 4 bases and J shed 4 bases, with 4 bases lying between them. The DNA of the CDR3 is TGTGCCTGGAAGAGAGAGACCCAGTACTTC. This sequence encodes CAWKRETQYF.

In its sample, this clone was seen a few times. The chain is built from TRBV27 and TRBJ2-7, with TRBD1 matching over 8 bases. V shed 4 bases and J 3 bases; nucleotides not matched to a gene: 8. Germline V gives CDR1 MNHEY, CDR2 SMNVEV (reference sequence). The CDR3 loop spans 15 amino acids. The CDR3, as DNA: TGTGCCAGCAGTTCATGGACAGGGAGTGGCTACGAGCAGTACTTC. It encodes CASSSWTGSGYEQYF.

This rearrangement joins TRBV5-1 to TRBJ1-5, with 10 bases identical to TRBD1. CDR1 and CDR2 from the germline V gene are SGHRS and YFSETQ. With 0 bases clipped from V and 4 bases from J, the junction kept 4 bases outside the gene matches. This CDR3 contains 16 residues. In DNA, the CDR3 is TGCGCCAGCAGCTTGGACGGGACAGGGGAAAATCAGCCCCAGCATTTT. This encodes CASSLDGTGENQPQHF.

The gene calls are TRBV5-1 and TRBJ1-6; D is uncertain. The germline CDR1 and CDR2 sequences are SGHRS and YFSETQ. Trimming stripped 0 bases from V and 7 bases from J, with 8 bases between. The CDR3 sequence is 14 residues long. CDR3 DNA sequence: TGCGCCAGCAGCTTGGTCCCGGGGAATTCACCCCTCCACTTT. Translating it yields CASSLVPGNSPLHF.

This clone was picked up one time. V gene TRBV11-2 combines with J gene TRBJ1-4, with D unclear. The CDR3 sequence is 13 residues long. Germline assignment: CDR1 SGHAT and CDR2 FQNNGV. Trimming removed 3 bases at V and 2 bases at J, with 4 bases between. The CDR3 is CASSFGTNEKLFF. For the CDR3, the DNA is TGTGCCAGCAGCTTCGGGACTAATGAAAAACTGTTTTTT.